The source of this T cell receptor (beta chain) is a study of Ad26.COV2.S vaccination and SARS-CoV-2 variants. Looking at the study overall: It was the COV1001 Ad26.COV2.S trial arm that included the donor. Intramuscular Ad26.COV2.S doses were given once or twice, 56 days apart.

Study-wide points: Recipients of vaccine and of placebo showed similar breadth of their non-spike TCR repertoires.

Germline CDR1 is WNHNN and CDR2 is SYGVQD (reference sequence). The CDR3 totals 13 residues. The ends were cut back, 3 bases at V and 9 bases at J, with 14 bases in the middle. With respect to this clone: What it binds is not known.

Treatment noted: some 20 received Ad26.COV2.S at low or high dose, single or two shots; five or six received placebo; per-sample allocation not given. All samples were drawn on day 63, counting from the first vaccine or placebo injection. Aged 18-55 years, donor was enrolled in Boston in about 2020. Sequencing was performed with immunoSEQ multiplex PCR; in TCRdb, only in-frame clones are kept and a portion is missing. In the table there are about 320,000 clones, roughly 80% of which are singletons. The receptor was isolated from a person between 18 and 60 years old who received the Ad26.COV2.S COVID-19 vaccine or a placebo. Sequencing was performed on peripheral blood, taken in a trial of Ad26.COV2.S vaccine versus placebo. The chain carries TRBV10-1 and TRBJ2-5; a weak D match, TRBD1 (7 bases). The CDR3 sequence: CASSDAGGFPQYF. Written as DNA, the CDR3 is TGCGCCAGCAGTGATGCAGGGGGGTTCCCCCAGTACTTC.